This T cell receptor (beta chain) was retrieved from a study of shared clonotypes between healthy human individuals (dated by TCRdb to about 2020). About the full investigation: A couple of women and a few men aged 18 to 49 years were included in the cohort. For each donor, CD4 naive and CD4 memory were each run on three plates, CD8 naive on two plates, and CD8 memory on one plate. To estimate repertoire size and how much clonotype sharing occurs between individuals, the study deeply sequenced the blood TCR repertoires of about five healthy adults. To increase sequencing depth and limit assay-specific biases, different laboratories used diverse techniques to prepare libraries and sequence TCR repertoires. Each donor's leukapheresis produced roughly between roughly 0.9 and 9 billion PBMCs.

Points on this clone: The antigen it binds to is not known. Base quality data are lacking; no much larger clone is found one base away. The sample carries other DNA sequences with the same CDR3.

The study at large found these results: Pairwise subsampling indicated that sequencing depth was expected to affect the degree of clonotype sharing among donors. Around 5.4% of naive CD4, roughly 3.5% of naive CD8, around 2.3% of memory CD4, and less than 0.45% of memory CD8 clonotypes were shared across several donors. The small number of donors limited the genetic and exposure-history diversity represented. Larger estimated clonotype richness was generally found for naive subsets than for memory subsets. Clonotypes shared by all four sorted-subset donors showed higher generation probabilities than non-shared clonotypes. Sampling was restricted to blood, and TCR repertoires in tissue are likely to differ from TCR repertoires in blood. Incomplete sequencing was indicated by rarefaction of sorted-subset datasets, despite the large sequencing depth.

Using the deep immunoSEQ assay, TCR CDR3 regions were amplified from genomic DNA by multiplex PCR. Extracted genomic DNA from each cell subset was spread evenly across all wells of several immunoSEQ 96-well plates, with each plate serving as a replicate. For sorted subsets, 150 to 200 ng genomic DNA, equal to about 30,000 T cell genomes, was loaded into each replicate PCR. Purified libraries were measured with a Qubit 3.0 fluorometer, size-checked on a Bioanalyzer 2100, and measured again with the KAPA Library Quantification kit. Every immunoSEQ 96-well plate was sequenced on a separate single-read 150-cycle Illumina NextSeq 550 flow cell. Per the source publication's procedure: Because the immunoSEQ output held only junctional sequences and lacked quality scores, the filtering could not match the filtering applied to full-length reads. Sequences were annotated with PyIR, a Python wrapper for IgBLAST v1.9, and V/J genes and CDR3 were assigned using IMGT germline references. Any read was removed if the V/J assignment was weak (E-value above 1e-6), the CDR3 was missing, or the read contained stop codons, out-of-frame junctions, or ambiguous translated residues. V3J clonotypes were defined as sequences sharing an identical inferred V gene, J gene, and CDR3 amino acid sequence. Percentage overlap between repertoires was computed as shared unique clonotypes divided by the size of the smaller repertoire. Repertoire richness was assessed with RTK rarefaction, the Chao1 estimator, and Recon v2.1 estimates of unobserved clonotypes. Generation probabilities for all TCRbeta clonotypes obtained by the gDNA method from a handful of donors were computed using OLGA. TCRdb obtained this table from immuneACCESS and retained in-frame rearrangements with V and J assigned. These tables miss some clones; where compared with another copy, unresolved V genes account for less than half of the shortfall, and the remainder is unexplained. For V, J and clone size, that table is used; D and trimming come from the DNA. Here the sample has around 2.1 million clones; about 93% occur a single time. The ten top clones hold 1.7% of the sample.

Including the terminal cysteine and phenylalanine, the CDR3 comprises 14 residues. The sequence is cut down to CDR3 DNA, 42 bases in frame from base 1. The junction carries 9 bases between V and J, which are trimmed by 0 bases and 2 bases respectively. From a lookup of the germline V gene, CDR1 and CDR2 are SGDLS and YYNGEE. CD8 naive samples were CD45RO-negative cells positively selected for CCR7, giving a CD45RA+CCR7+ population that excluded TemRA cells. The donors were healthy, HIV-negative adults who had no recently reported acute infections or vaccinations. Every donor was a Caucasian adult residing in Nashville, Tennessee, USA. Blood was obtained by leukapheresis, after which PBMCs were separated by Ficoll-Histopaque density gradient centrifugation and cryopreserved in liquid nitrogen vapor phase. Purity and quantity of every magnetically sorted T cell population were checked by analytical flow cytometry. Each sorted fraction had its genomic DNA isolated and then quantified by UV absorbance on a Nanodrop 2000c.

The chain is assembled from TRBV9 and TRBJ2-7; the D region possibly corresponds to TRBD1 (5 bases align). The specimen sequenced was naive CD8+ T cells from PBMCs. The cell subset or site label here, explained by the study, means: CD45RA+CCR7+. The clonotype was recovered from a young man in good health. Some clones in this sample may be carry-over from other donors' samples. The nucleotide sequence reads TGTGCCAGCAGCGTAGGACAGTCACCCTACGAGCAGTACTTC. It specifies CASSVGQSPYEQYF.